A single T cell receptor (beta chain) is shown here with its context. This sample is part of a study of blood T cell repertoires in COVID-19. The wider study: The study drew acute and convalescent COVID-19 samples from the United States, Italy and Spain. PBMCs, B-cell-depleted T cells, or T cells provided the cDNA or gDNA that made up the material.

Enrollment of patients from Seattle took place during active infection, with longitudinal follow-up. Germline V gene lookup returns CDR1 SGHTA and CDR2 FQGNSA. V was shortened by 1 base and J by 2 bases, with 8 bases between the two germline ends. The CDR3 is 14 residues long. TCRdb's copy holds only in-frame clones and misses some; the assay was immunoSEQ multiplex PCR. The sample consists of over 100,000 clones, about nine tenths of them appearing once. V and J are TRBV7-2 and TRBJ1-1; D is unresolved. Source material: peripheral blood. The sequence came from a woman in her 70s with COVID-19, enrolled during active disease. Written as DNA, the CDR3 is TGTGCCAGCAGCTTAGGGGCCTCCAACACTGAAGCTTTCTTT. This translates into CASSLGASNTEAFF.